These 12 T cell receptor beta chains came from one sample sequenced in a study of blood T cell repertoires in COVID-19. The protocol was immunoSEQ multiplex PCR, while the TCRdb copy is restricted to in-frame clones and leaves out a portion. The table lists roughly 190,000 clones, almost 85% of them singletons. Sequences were obtained from peripheral blood. The receptors come from a woman aged 70-85 years with active or convalescent COVID-19.

V gene TRBV5-4 combines with J gene TRBJ2-7; 13 bases map to TRBD2. With V trimmed by 1 base and J by 2 bases, 6 bases remained unmatched. This CDR3 contains 17 residues. Germline CDR1 is SGHNT and CDR2 is YYREEE (reference sequence). The CDR3 nucleotides read TGTGCCAGCAGCTTGAGGACTAGCGGGAGTAGGGCCTACGAGCAGTACTTC. Amino acid sequence: CASSLRTSGSRAYEQYF. The variable domain in full, with the rest retrieved from reference TRBV5-4 and TRBJ2-7, is ETGVTQSPTHLIKTRGQQVTLRCSSQSGHNTVSWYQQALGQGPQFIFQYYREEENGRGNFPPRFSGLQFPNYSSELNVNALELDDSALYLCASSLRTSGSRAYEQYFGPGTRLTVT.

The chain employs TRBV5-4 and TRBJ2-2; 9 nucleotides match TRBD2. Germline loops: CDR1 SGHNT, CDR2 YYREEE (reference sequence). Germline trimming cut 3 bases from V and 1 base from J; bases unmatched to any gene: 4. The CDR3 extends over 16 amino acids. CDR3 in amino acids: CASSSSGRWNTGELFF. CDR3 sequence (DNA): TGTGCCAGCAGCTCGAGCGGGAGGTGGAACACCGGGGAGCTGTTTTTT. Complete variable domain (other parts from reference TRBV5-4 and TRBJ2-2): ETGVTQSPTHLIKTRGQQVTLRCSSQSGHNTVSWYQQALGQGPQFIFQYYREEENGRGNFPPRFSGLQFPNYSSELNVNALELDDSALYLCASSSSGRWNTGELFFGEGSRLTVL.

This clone was counted once. For the CDR3, the DNA is TGCGCCAGCAGCTTTTATCCCGGGGAGCTGTTTTTT. It is translated as CASSFYPGELFF. This chain uses TRBV5-1 with TRBJ2-2; D remains ambiguous. Per the germline V gene, CDR1 is SGHRS and CDR2 is YFSETQ. V lost 2 bases to trimming and J lost 6 bases, with 5 bases between them. This CDR3 spans 12 amino acids.

The V and J genes are TRBV18 and TRBJ2-7, with a tentative D call TRBD2 (5 bases). Germline CDR1 and CDR2: KGHSH and LQKENI. The V end lost 4 bases, the J end lost 0 bases, and 16 bases lay between the germline ends. The CDR3 runs to 16 residues. This CDR3 reads CASSRSGPGNSYEQYF. In DNA form, the CDR3 reads TGTGCCAGCTCACGATCCGGACCGGGGAACTCCTACGAGCAGTACTTC.

The chain has TRBV11-3 and TRBJ2-1; 12 bases match TRBD2. Looked up from germline, CDR1 is SGHNT and CDR2 is YENEEA. Losses at the gene ends were 4 bases for V and 8 bases for J; bases not matched to a gene: 6. This CDR3 comprises 15 residues. The CDR3 region is CASSSGLAGLDEQFF. The CDR3 coding sequence is TGTGCCAGCAGCTCAGGACTAGCGGGGCTGGATGAGCAGTTCTTC.

The V gene is TRBV6-6, the J gene TRBJ2-2; TRBD2 is a possible D gene (6 bases). Trimming took 5 bases from V and 13 from J, leaving 20 bases between them. CDR3 length: 14 amino acids. Per germline, CDR1 MNHNY and CDR2 SVGAGI (reference sequence). The CDR3 is CASSRDHGMRGLFF. CDR3 DNA sequence: TGTGCCAGCAGTCGGGACCATGGGATGCGGGGGCTGTTTTTT.

The genes are TRBV7-9 and TRBJ2-5, with D possibly being TRBD1 (6 bases). The ends were cut back, 4 bases at V and 5 bases at J, with 8 bases in the middle. The length of the CDR3 is 12 residues. CDR1 and CDR2 (germline): SEHNR, FQNEAQ (reference sequence). Here the CDR3 DNA reads TGTGCCAGCAGCTCCCAGGGGGAGACCCAGTACTTC. Translation gives CASSSQGETQYF.

The chain combines TRBV20-1 with TRBJ1-1, with D unclear. Looked up from germline, CDR1 is DFQATT and CDR2 is SNEGSKA (reference sequence). Trimming removed 1 base from V and 7 bases from J, with 7 bases in between. CDR3 size: 11 residues. This CDR3 reads CSARVSVEAFF. CDR3 nucleotides: TGCAGTGCTAGAGTGTCGGTTGAAGCTTTCTTT.

To note about this clone: One end of the junction fails to match germline, which may point to a read error. This chain connects TRBV7-7 to TRBJ2-7, with D possibly TRBD1 on 6 matching bases. Germline-derived CDR1 and CDR2 are SSHAT and FNYEAQ (reference sequence). The CDR3 loop spans 14 amino acids. The CDR3 DNA reads TGTGCTAGCAGCCCCGGGACAACGGTTGGGGAGCAGTACTTC. It yields the protein CASSPGTTVGEQYF. The full variable domain, completed using reference TRBV7-7 and TRBJ2-7, is GAGVSQSPRYKVTKRGQDVTLRCDPISSHATLYWYQQALGQGPEFLTYFNYEAQPDKSGLPSDRFSAERPEGSISTLTIQRTEQRDSAMYRCASSPGTTVGEQYFGPGTRLTVT.

This clone was seen only a few times. The gene calls are TRBV27 and TRBJ2-1; 8 nucleotides agree with TRBD1. CDR1 is MNHEY, CDR2 SMNVEV, per germline (reference sequence). The CDR3 length is 15 residues. The J segment lost 3 bases and the V segment lost 3 bases, leaving 4 bases of the junction unmatched. CDR3 protein: CASSFLGQGYNEQFF. CDR3 nucleotides: TGTGCCAGCAGTTTTCTAGGACAGGGCTACAATGAGCAGTTCTTC.

The chain has TRBV5-4 and TRBJ2-1; 8 bases agree with TRBD2. The junction had 12 bases not matched to a gene; V was cut back by 4 bases and J by 0 bases. The V gene's germline CDR1 is SGHNT and CDR2 YYREEE (reference sequence). The CDR3 consists of 18 residues. The CDR3 DNA is TGTGCCAGCAGCCCGTACCTAGCGGGCTCTAGCTCCTACAATGAGCAGTTCTTC. Translation: CASSPYLAGSSSYNEQFF.

Details on this clone: Other DNA sequences in this specimen translate into the identical CDR3. The chain employs TRBV28 and TRBJ1-2; D possibly corresponds to TRBD1 (5 bases). With 6 bases removed from V and 5 bases from J, the gap between germline ends came to 13 bases. From germline, CDR1 is MDHEN and CDR2 SYDVKM. The CDR3 runs 13 residues. The CDR3 here is CASSHRTNYGYTF. CDR3 DNA sequence: TGTGCCAGCAGCCACCGGACAAATTATGGCTACACCTTC.